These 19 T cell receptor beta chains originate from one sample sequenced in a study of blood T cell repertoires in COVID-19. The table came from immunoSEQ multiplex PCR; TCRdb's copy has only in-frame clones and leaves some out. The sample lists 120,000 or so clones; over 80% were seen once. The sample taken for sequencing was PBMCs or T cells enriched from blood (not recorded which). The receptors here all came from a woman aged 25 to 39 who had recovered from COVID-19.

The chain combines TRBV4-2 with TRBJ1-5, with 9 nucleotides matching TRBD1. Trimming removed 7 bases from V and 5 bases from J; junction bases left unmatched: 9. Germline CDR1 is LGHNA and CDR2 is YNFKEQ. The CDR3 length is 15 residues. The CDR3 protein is CASTPGTGNYQPQHF. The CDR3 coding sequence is TGTGCCAGCACACCCGGGACAGGGAATTATCAGCCCCAGCATTTT.

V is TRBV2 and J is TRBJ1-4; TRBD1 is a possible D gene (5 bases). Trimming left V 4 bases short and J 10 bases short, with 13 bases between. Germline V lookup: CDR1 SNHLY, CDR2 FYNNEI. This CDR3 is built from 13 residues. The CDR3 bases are TGTGCCAGCAGTGCCAGGGAGGCAGGAAAACTGTTTTTT. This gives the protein CASSAREAGKLFF.

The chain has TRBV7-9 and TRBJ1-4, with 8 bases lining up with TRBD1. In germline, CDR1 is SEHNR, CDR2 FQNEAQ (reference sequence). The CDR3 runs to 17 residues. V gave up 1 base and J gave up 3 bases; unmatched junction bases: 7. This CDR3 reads CASSLGGLTGANEKLFF. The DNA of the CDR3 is TGTGCCAGCAGCTTAGGGGGTTTGACAGGGGCTAATGAAAAACTGTTTTTT.

The CDR3 loop reads CASSYRRAGGQETQYF. CDR3 in DNA: TGTGCCAGCAGTTACAGGCGAGCGGGAGGGCAAGAGACCCAGTACTTC. V usage is TRBV6-2 or TRBV6-3 and J usage is TRBJ2-5, with 10 positions matching TRBD2. Germline V lookup: CDR1 MNHEY, CDR2 SVGEGT. The CDR3 spans 16 residues. The ends lost 2 bases at V and 2 bases at J; junction bases unmatched: 5.

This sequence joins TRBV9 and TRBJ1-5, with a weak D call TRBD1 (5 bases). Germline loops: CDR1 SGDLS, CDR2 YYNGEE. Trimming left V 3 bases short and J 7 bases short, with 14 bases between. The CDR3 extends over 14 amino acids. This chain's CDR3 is CASSAGHLGQPQHF. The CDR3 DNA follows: TGTGCCAGCAGCGCCGGACACCTAGGCCAGCCCCAGCATTTT.

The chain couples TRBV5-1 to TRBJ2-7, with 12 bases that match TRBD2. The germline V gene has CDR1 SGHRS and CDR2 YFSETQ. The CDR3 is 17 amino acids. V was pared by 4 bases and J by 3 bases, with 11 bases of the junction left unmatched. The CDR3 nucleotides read TGCGCCAGCAGCCAACCGACTAGCGGGAGCTGGCTCTACGAGCAGTACTTC. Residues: CASSQPTSGSWLYEQYF. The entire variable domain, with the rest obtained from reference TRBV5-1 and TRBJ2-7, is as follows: KAGVTQTPRYLIKTRGQQVTLSCSPISGHRSVSWYQQTPGQGLQFLFEYFSETQRNKGNFPGRFSGRQFSNSRSEMNVSTLELGDSALYLCASSQPTSGSWLYEQYFGPGTRLTVT.

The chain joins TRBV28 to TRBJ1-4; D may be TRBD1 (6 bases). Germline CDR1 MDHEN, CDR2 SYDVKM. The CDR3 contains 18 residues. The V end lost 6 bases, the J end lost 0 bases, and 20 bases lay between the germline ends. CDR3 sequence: CASRSYLDSYATNEKLFF. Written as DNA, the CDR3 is TGTGCCAGCAGGTCCTATTTGGACAGCTACGCAACTAATGAAAAACTGTTTTTT.

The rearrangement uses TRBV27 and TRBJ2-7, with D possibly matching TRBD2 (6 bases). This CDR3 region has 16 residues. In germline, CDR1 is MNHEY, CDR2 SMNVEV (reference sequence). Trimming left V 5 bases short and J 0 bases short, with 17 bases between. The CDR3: CASSRLAAKSSYEQYF. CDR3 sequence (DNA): TGTGCCAGCAGTCGGTTAGCGGCCAAGAGCTCCTACGAGCAGTACTTC.

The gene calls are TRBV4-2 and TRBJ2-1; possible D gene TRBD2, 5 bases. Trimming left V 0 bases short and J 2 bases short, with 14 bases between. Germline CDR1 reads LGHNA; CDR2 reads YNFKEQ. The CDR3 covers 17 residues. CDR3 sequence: CASSQDKRKRPYNEQFF. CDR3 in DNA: TGTGCCAGCAGCCAAGATAAGCGAAAGCGGCCCTACAATGAGCAGTTCTTC.

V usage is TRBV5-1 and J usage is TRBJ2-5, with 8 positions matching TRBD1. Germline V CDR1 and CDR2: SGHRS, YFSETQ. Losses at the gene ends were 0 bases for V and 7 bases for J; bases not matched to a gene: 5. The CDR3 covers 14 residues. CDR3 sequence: CASSLAQGAPTQYF. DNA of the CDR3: TGCGCCAGCAGCTTGGCCCAGGGGGCACCGACCCAGTACTTC. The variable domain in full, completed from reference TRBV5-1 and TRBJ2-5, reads KAGVTQTPRYLIKTRGQQVTLSCSPISGHRSVSWYQQTPGQGLQFLFEYFSETQRNKGNFPGRFSGRQFSNSRSEMNVSTLELGDSALYLCASSLAQGAPTQYFGPGTRLLVL.

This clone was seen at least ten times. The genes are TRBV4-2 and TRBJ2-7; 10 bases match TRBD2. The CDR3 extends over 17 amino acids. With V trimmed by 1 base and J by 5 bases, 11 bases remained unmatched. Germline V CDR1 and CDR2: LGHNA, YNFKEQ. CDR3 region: CASSQGRLAGALHEQYF. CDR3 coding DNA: TGTGCCAGCAGCCAAGGAAGGCTAGCGGGAGCACTCCACGAGCAGTACTTC.

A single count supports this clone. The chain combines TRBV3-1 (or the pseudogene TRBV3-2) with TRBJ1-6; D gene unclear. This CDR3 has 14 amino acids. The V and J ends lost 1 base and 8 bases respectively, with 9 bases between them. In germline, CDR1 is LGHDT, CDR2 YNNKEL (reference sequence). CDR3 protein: CASSQGPSDSPLHF. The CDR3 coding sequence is TGTGCCAGCAGCCAAGGGCCATCTGATTCACCCCTCCACTTT.

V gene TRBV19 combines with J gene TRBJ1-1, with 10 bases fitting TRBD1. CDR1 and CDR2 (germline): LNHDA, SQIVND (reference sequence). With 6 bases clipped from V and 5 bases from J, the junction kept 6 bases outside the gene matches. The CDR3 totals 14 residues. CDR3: CASSQDRGQTEAFF. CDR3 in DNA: TGTGCCAGTAGCCAAGACAGGGGGCAGACTGAAGCTTTCTTT.

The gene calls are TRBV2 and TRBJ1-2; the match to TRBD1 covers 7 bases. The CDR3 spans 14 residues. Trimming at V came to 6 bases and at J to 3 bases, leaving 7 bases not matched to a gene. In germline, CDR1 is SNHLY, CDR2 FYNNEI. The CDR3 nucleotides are TGTGCCAGCAGAGAGACAGGGCAAGACTATGGCTACACCTTC. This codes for CASRETGQDYGYTF. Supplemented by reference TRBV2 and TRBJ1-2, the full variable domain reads EPEVTQTPSHQVTQMGQEVILRCVPISNHLYFYWYRQILGQKVEFLVSFYNNEISEKSEIFDDQFSVERPDGSNFTLKIRSTKLEDSAMYFCASRETGQDYGYTFGSGTRLTVV.

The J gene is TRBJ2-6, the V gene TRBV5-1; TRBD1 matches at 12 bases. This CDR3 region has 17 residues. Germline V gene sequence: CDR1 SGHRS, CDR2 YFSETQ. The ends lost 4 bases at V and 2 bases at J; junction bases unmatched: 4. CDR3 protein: CASSEGQGAAGANVLTF. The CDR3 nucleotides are TGCGCCAGCAGCGAGGGACAGGGGGCGGCTGGGGCCAACGTCCTGACTTTC.

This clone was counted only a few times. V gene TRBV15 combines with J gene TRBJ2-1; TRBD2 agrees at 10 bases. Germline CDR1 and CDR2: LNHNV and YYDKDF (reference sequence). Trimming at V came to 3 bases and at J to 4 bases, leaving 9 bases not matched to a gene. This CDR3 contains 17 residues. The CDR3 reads CATSSYGGLATYNEQFF. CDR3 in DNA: TGTGCCACCAGCAGCTACGGGGGACTAGCGACGTACAATGAGCAGTTCTTC. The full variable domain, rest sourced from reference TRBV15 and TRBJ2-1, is DAMVIQNPRYQVTQFGKPVTLSCSQTLNHNVMYWYQQKSSQAPKLLFHYYDKDFNNEADTPDNFQSRRPNTSFCFLDIRSPGLGDTAMYLCATSSYGGLATYNEQFFGPGTRLTVL.

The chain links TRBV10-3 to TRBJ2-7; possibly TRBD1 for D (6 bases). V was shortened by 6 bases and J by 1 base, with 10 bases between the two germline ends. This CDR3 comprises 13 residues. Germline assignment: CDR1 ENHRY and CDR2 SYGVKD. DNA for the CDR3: TGTGCCATCAGCCCACAGGGTTCCTACGAGCAGTACTTC. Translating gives CAISPQGSYEQYF.

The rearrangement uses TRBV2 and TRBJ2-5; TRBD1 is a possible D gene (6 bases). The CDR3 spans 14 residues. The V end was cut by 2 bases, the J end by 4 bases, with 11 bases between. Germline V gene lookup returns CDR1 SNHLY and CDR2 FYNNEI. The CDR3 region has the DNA TGTGCCAGCAGTGAAATTCCCAGGGGAGAGACCCAGTACTTC. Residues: CASSEIPRGETQYF.

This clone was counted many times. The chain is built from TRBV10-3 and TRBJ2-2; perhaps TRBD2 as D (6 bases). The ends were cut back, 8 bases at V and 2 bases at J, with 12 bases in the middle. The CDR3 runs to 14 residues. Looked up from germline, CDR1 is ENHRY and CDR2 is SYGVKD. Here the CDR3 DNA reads TGTGCCATCGAGAGCGGGTTTAACACCGGGGAGCTGTTTTTT. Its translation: CAIESGFNTGELFF.